This T cell receptor beta chain was recorded in a study of blood T cell repertoires in COVID-19. Germline-derived CDR1 and CDR2 are MGHRA and YSYEKL. V was clipped by 4 bases and J by 3 bases, with 10 bases between them. This CDR3 has 14 residues. As handled by the study authors: Amplified reference gene primers provided the basis for estimating nucleated cell counts. Profiling relied on immunoSEQ multiplex PCR, and the TCRdb table lists in-frame clones only, not all of them. V and J calls plus clone size are reproduced from that table; the DNA served to infer D and trimming. The sample consists of 400,000 to 450,000 clones, approximately 90% of them appearing once.

This clonotype was sampled from a woman aged 40-49 years with COVID-19, enrolled during active disease. Sequencing was performed on peripheral blood. The J gene is TRBJ1-5, the V gene TRBV4-1; the D is unclear. For the CDR3, the DNA is TGCGCCAGCAGCCCACGACAACTCAATCAGCCCCAGCATTTT. It codes for CASSPRQLNQPQHF.